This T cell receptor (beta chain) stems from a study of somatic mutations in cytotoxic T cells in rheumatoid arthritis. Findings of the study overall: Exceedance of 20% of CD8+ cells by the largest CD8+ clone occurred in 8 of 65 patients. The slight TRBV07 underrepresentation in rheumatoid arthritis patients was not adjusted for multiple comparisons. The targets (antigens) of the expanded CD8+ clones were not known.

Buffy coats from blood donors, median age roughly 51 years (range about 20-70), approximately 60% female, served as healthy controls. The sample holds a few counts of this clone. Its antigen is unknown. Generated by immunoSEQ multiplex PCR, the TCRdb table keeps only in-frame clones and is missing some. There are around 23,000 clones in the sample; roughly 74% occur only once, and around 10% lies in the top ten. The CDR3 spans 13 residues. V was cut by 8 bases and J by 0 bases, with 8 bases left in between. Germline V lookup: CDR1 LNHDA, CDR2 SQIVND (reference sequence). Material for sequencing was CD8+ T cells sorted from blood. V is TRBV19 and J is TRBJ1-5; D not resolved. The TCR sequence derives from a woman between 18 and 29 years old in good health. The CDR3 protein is CASEVNSNQPQHF. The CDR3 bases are TGTGCCAGTGAGGTGAATAGCAATCAGCCCCAGCATTTT.